Following are 18 T cell receptor beta chains from one sample sequenced in a study of a mutant IDH1 vaccine in newly diagnosed glioma. Libraries were prepared by immunoSEQ multiplex PCR; TCRdb keeps only in-frame clonotypes and omits some of them. Found here are around 82,000 clones, roughly 80% of them singletons; the top ten hold around 5%. Time point: baseline, week 1 (first vaccination visit). Treatment here: pre-vaccination baseline after standard-of-care therapy. The sample was PBMCs, taken from a glioma patient treated with radiotherapy, temozolomide or both. The source is a man in his forties or fifties with glioma. Some clones in this sample may be carry-over from other donors' samples.

The chain carries TRBV7-8 and TRBJ2-5, with D possibly matching TRBD1 (6 bases). V was clipped by 8 bases and J by 5 bases, with 18 bases between them. In germline, CDR1 is SGHVS, CDR2 FQNEAQ. The CDR3 is made up of 14 amino acids. CDR3 residues: CASRPLTRGETQYF. CDR3 bases: TGTGCCAGCCGGCCCCTAACAAGGGGGGAGACCCAGTACTTC. The full variable domain, rest sourced from reference TRBV7-8 and TRBJ2-5, is GAGVSQSPRYKVAKRGQDVALRCDPISGHVSLFWYQQALGQGPEFLTYFQNEAQLDKSGLPSDRFFAERPEGSVSTLKIQRTQQEDSAVYLCASRPLTRGETQYFGPGTRLLVL.

J is TRBJ2-7 and V is TRBV7-9; the match to TRBD1 covers 7 bases. This CDR3 has 13 residues. Per the germline V gene, CDR1 is SEHNR and CDR2 is FQNEAQ (reference sequence). J lost 6 bases, V lost 5 bases, and 7 bases had no gene match. The CDR3 reads CASSTGTASEQYF. DNA for the CDR3: TGTGCCAGCAGCACAGGGACAGCCTCCGAGCAGTACTTC. Full variable domain (outside the CDR3, taken from reference TRBV7-9 and TRBJ2-7): DTGVSQNPRHKITKRGQNVTFRCDPISEHNRLYWYRQTLGQGPEFLTYFQNEAQLEKSRLLSDRFSAERPKGSFSTLEIQRTEQGDSAMYLCASSTGTASEQYFGPGTRLTVT.

V and J are TRBV7-9 and TRBJ1-2; maybe TRBD1 (6 bases). This CDR3 has 15 residues. CDR1 is SEHNR, CDR2 FQNEAQ, per germline (reference sequence). V dropped 5 bases and J dropped 7 bases, with 20 bases sitting between them. The CDR3, as DNA: TGTGCCAGCAGCCTTTCGGACAGAGGCCCGGGTGGCTACACCTTC. Translated: CASSLSDRGPGGYTF.

This clone was recorded once. V usage is TRBV6-5 and J usage is TRBJ1-3; D gene ambiguous. V gave up 0 bases and J gave up 0 bases, with 9 bases separating them. Per germline, CDR1 MNHEY and CDR2 SVGAGI. The CDR3 runs to 16 residues. In DNA, the CDR3 is TGTGCCAGCAGTTACTCGATGCTGAACTCTGGAAACACCATATATTTT. Its translation: CASSYSMLNSGNTIYF.

The V gene is TRBV30, the J gene TRBJ2-5, with D perhaps matching TRBD1 (5 bases). The germline V gene has CDR1 GTSNPN and CDR2 SVGIG (reference sequence). Trimming removed 2 bases from V and 4 bases from J, with 5 bases in between. There are 11 residues in the CDR3. The DNA of the CDR3 is TGTGCCTGGAGTACAGGAGAGACCCAGTACTTC. Translated, it gives CAWSTGETQYF. The full variable domain, its missing parts supplied by reference TRBV30 and TRBJ2-5, is SQTIHQWPATLVQPVGSPLSLECTVEGTSNPNLYWYRQAAGRGLQLLFYSVGIGQISSEVPQNLSASRPQDRQFILSSKKLLLSDSGFYLCAWSTGETQYFGPGTRLLVL.

CDR3 DNA: TGTGCCAGCAGCTTCTCCGGGGGTGGCTACACCTTC. Translation gives CASSFSGGGYTF. The rearrangement uses TRBV5-4 and TRBJ1-2, with a weak D call TRBD1 (5 bases). Trimming removed 2 bases from V and 7 bases from J, with 9 bases in between. Germline V lookup: CDR1 SGHNT, CDR2 YYREEE (reference sequence). The CDR3 runs 12 residues.

The chain has TRBV5-4 and TRBJ1-4; 8 nucleotides align to TRBD1. The junction had 3 bases not matched to a gene; V was cut back by 4 bases and J by 4 bases. This CDR3 has 14 residues. Germline V gives CDR1 SGHNT, CDR2 YYREEE (reference sequence). The CDR3 DNA is TGTGCCAGCAGCCTGACAGGGGTTAATGAAAAACTGTTTTTT. Protein product: CASSLTGVNEKLFF.

The chain combines TRBV2 with TRBJ1-2, with TRBD1 matching over 7 bases. Trimming at V came to 6 bases and at J to 1 base, leaving 5 bases not matched to a gene. The CDR3 has 14 residues. CDR1 SNHLY and CDR2 FYNNEI come from the germline V gene. CDR3 sequence (DNA): TGTGCCAGCAGCGACAGGGTAATTAACTATGGCTACACCTTC. Amino acids: CASSDRVINYGYTF.

V usage is TRBV7-8 and J usage is TRBJ2-1; the match to TRBD2 covers 9 bases. This CDR3 region has 16 residues. The J segment lost 8 bases and the V segment lost 6 bases, leaving 14 bases of the junction unmatched. CDR1 is SGHVS and CDR2 is FQNEAQ in the germline V gene. CDR3 protein: CASRPSRAGGIHEQFF. DNA for the CDR3: TGTGCCAGCAGGCCCTCCCGGGCGGGGGGGATACATGAGCAGTTCTTC.

V usage is TRBV19 and J usage is TRBJ1-1; D call uncertain. Germline V gene lookup returns CDR1 LNHDA and CDR2 SQIVND (reference sequence). Trimming left V 7 bases short and J 5 bases short, with 23 bases between. The CDR3 sequence is 16 residues long. The CDR3 nucleotides are TGTGCCAGTAACCCGTCGGGAGGTCCAATAGGGACTGAAGCTTTCTTT. Translating it yields CASNPSGGPIGTEAFF.

This chain links TRBV29-1 with TRBJ2-3, with a weak D call TRBD1 (5 bases). The germline CDR1 and CDR2 sequences are SQVTM and ANQGSEA. There are 14 residues in the CDR3. Trimming removed 7 bases at V and 2 bases at J, with 16 bases between. CDR3 sequence: CSAAPSRDTDTQYF. The CDR3 nucleotides read TGCAGCGCTGCGCCCTCCAGGGACACAGATACGCAGTATTTT.

The chain is built from TRBV29-1 and TRBJ2-1, with D tentatively TRBD1 or TRBD2 (5 bases each). V dropped 3 bases and J dropped 0 bases, with 9 bases sitting between them. CDR3 length equals 14 residues. Germline CDR1 and CDR2: SQVTM and ANQGSEA. The CDR3 DNA is TGCAGCGTTGATGAGGGGAGCTCCTACAATGAGCAGTTCTTC. Encoded protein: CSVDEGSSYNEQFF.

This chain uses TRBV5-6 with TRBJ1-1; D not certain. V lost 5 bases and J lost 11, with 16 bases in between. There are 12 residues in the CDR3. Germline V CDR1 and CDR2: SGHDT, YYEEEE. CDR3 amino acids: CASRSRGRAAFF. CDR3 sequence (DNA): TGTGCCAGCAGATCCCGAGGGAGAGCCGCTTTCTTT.

V gene TRBV27 combines with J gene TRBJ2-7; D possibly uses TRBD1 or TRBD2 (5 bases each). Trimming cost V 3 bases and J 0 bases, with 9 bases left between them. Germline values: CDR1 MNHEY, CDR2 SMNVEV (reference sequence). The CDR3 consists of 14 residues. The CDR3 loop is CASSFAGSSYEQYF. The CDR3 DNA is TGTGCCAGCAGTTTCGCAGGGAGCTCCTACGAGCAGTACTTC.

The gene calls are TRBV2 and TRBJ2-7; 10 bases line up with TRBD2. This CDR3 has 13 residues. J lost 9 bases, V lost 2 bases, and 4 bases had no gene match. Germline CDR1 SNHLY, CDR2 FYNNEI. CDR3 region: CASSEMGLASQYF. CDR3 bases: TGTGCCAGCAGTGAAATGGGACTAGCGTCGCAGTACTTC.

The V call is TRBV4-1, the J call TRBJ1-4; D is unclear. There are 17 residues in the CDR3. V dropped 3 bases and J dropped 4 bases, with 18 bases sitting between them. In germline, CDR1 is MGHRA, CDR2 YSYEKL. CDR3 sequence: CASSQLMTGGRNEKLFF. The CDR3 DNA is TGCGCCAGCAGCCAGCTAATGACGGGTGGACGTAATGAAAAACTGTTTTTT.

The chain uses TRBV29-1 and TRBJ2-7; TRBD1 aligns across 7 bases. The CDR3 extends over 11 amino acids. From germline, CDR1 is SQVTM and CDR2 ANQGSEA. V lost 6 bases to trimming and J lost 6 bases; unmatched junction nucleotides: 5. The DNA of the CDR3 is TGCAGCGTCAGTAGGGGGCGCGAGCAGTACTTC. This encodes CSVSRGREQYF.

The chain recombines TRBV7-8 with TRBJ2-2; possibly TRBD1 or TRBD2 for D (7 bases each). The CDR3 is 16 residues long. Germline V CDR1 and CDR2: SGHVS, FQNEAQ. The germline V and J ends were trimmed by 5 bases and 7 bases, with 20 bases remaining between them. The CDR3 DNA reads as TGTGCCAGCAGCCCCCGGCCAGGGGGGGCGGTCGGGGAGCTGTTTTTT. Its protein is CASSPRPGGAVGELFF.